The 10 T cell receptor beta chains below were found in one sample sequenced in a study of control samples from healthy donors and cancer patients. The data were produced by immunoSEQ multiplex PCR, yet TCRdb's version contains in-frame clones alone and is incomplete. Of around 200,000 clones listed, 85% to 95% are singletons. Sequencing was carried out using blood. The receptors originated from a man between 18 and 35 years old in good health.

The chain joins TRBV2 to TRBJ1-2; D unresolved. Trimming shortened V by 9 bases and J by 6 bases, and 20 bases separated the two germline ends. The CDR3 loop spans 14 amino acids. CDR1 and CDR2 from the germline V gene are SNHLY and FYNNEI. The CDR3 is CARTFIGVEDGYTF. The CDR3, as DNA: TGTGCCAGGACCTTTATCGGGGTTGAGGATGGCTACACCTTC.

The V and J genes are TRBV27 and TRBJ2-1; D might be TRBD1 or TRBD2, each matching 6 bases. This CDR3 comprises 13 residues. Trimming pared 6 bases from V and 8 bases from J, leaving 14 bases between. Germline V gene sequence: CDR1 MNHEY, CDR2 SMNVEV (reference sequence). CDR3 protein: CASRFGGGDEQFF. CDR3 in DNA: TGTGCCAGCAGATTCGGGGGCGGTGATGAGCAGTTCTTC.

The chain is built from TRBV23-1 and TRBJ1-3, with TRBD1 as a possible D gene (5 bases). TRBV23-1 is marked as an open reading frame, function uncertain. The CDR3 runs 15 residues. V lost 0 bases to trimming and J lost 4 bases, with 10 bases between them. In nucleotides, the CDR3 is TGCGCCAGCAGTCAATCGAGGGGTCAGGGAAACACCATATATTTT. Translating gives CASSQSRGQGNTIYF.

The rearrangement joins TRBV19 to TRBJ1-5; 7 bases are shared with TRBD1. Looked up from germline, CDR1 is LNHDA and CDR2 is SQIVND (reference sequence). V gave up 8 bases and J gave up 5 bases; unmatched junction bases: 6. The CDR3 is 13 residues long. As DNA, the CDR3 is TGTGCCAGTGGAGGAACAGGGGATCAGCCCCAGCATTTT. It yields the protein CASGGTGDQPQHF.

This clone was seen once. The chain combines TRBV13 with TRBJ1-3; possibly TRBD1 for D (6 bases). The germline V gene encodes CDR1 PRHDT and CDR2 FYEKMQ (reference sequence). Trimming pared 4 bases from V and 0 bases from J, leaving 28 bases between. The CDR3 is 21 residues long. CDR3 in DNA: TGTGCCAGCAGCTCATTAGGCCTGAGAGAAACAGGGCTAAGCTCTGGAAACACCATATATTTT. Translating gives CASSSLGLRETGLSSGNTIYF. Full variable domain (missing parts from reference TRBV13 and TRBJ1-3): AAGVIQSPRHLIKEKRETATLKCYPIPRHDTVYWYQQGPGQDPQFLISFYEKMQSDKGSIPDRFSAQQFSDYHSELNMSSLELGDSALYFCASSSLGLRETGLSSGNTIYFGEGSWLTVV.

The J gene is TRBJ2-5, the V gene TRBV24-1; D is unresolved. The V gene lost 2 bases and the J gene lost 4 bases, with 13 bases spanning the gap. Germline CDR1 and CDR2: KGHDR and SFDVKD. The CDR3 is made up of 15 amino acids. As DNA, the CDR3 is TGTGCCACCAGTGATTCGAAGTCAGTCGGAGAGACCCAGTACTTC. Amino acids: CATSDSKSVGETQYF.

V is TRBV7-9 and J is TRBJ2-2; D is tentatively TRBD1 or TRBD2 (5 bases each). The V and J ends lost 8 bases and 7 bases respectively, with 11 bases between them. The germline gives CDR1 SEHNR, CDR2 FQNEAQ (reference sequence). The CDR3 runs 12 residues. DNA of the CDR3: TGTGCCAGCGGCCGAGGGGACGGGGAGCTGTTTTTT. It specifies CASGRGDGELFF.

The V call is TRBV6-5, the J call TRBJ2-1; perhaps TRBD2 as D (6 bases). This CDR3 has 12 residues. Germline lookup yields CDR1 MNHEY and CDR2 SVGAGI. V lost 6 bases to trimming and J lost 10 bases, with 13 bases between them. The chain's CDR3 is CASSPRGVEQFF. In DNA form, the CDR3 reads TGTGCCAGCAGCCCCCGCGGGGTCGAGCAGTTCTTC.

The chain carries TRBV5-4 and TRBJ2-1; TRBD1 might be the D (7 bases). Germline CDR1 reads SGHNT; CDR2 reads YYREEE (reference sequence). Trimming removed 5 bases from V and 7 bases from J, with 19 bases in between. CDR3 length equals 15 residues. CDR3 protein: CASSSGGTAVNEQFF. DNA of the CDR3: TGTGCCAGCAGTTCTGGCGGGACAGCGGTAAATGAGCAGTTCTTC. The whole variable domain, filled in from reference TRBV5-4 and TRBJ2-1, reads ETGVTQSPTHLIKTRGQQVTLRCSSQSGHNTVSWYQQALGQGPQFIFQYYREEENGRGNFPPRFSGLQFPNYSSELNVNALELDDSALYLCASSSGGTAVNEQFFGPGTRLTVL.

The chain links TRBV2 to TRBJ2-7; 9 nucleotides agree with TRBD1. CDR3 size: 14 residues. V lost 6 bases to trimming and J lost 3 bases; unmatched junction nucleotides: 6. Germline V lookup: CDR1 SNHLY, CDR2 FYNNEI. The CDR3 sequence: CASSLDRGDYEQYF. The DNA for the CDR3 is TGTGCCAGCAGCCTTGACAGGGGGGACTACGAGCAGTACTTC.